This T cell receptor beta chain is from a study of CD4 and CD8 cells across lung adenocarcinoma regions. By its share, this clonotype is medium-sized. The CDR3 runs to 14 residues. From germline, CDR1 is WNHNN and CDR2 SYGVQD (reference sequence). TCRdb independently ran MiXCR on the PCR reads; one entry per CDR3 protein. The table has about 18,000 distinct CDR3 sequences, around 50% seen once. Localized lung adenocarcinoma, a non-small cell lung cancer, affected the donors. The TCR originated in a male donor with lung adenocarcinoma. The CD4 and CD8 labels of this study may be unreliable. The specimen was CD8+ T cells from the margin of a lung tumor. V usage is TRBV10-1 and J usage is TRBJ2-5, with a weak D call TRBD1 (5 bases). The J call could be wrong; TRBJ2-7 is a better fit for the DNA end. CDR3 nucleotide sequence: TGCGCCAGCAGTGAGTACCCAGGGTTGGGCGAGCAGTACTTC. This sequence encodes CASSEYPGLGEQYF.